This is a list of T cell receptor beta chains from one sample in a study of radiotherapy plus CTLA-4 blockade in lung cancer. Data came from immunoSEQ multiplex PCR; TCRdb stores just in-frame clones and leaves some out. Of 45,000 or so clones detected, around 77% appear once; the ten largest clones hold around 8%. Sequencing was performed on peripheral blood, taken from a patient treated with radiotherapy plus ipilimumab. These receptor sequences come from a human donor with non-small cell lung cancer who had stable disease on radiotherapy plus ipilimumab. Both conserved end residues are part of each CDR3. The D gene is left open where the match is weak. Part of the rows lack a size; the others show once, few, many or a class for expanded clones.

length	J	V	size	D	DNA	CDR3
16	TRBJ1-3	TRBV5-1	NA	NA	TGCGCCAGCAGCTTGGTGTCCCGGTCGGGTGGAAACACCATATATTTT	CASSLVSRSGGNTIYF
14	TRBJ1-1	TRBV28	few	NA	TGTGCCAGCACCCGCGGATTTCTCCTCACTGAAGCTTTCTTT	CASTRGFLLTEAFF
15	TRBJ1-5	TRBV30	NA	NA	TGTGCCTGGACCCCCCAAGGGCCTCCCAATCAGCCCCAGCATTTT	CAWTPQGPPNQPQHF
15	TRBJ1-2	TRBV19	once	TRBD1	TGTGCCAGTAGTATTGGGAACAGGGGGATATATGGCTACACCTTC	CASSIGNRGIYGYTF
14	TRBJ1-6	TRBV28	few	TRBD1	TGTGCCAGCAGTTTCAGAGGGGGCGGTTCACCCCTCCACTTT	CASSFRGGGSPLHF
12	TRBJ1-2	TRBV28	few	NA	TGTGCCAGCAGTCCCGCCCAGTATGGCTACACCTTC	CASSPAQYGYTF
14	TRBJ1-1	TRBV4-1	once	NA	TGCGCCAGCAGCCACCGACAGTTGAACACTGAAGCTTTCTTT	CASSHRQLNTEAFF
11	TRBJ1-2	TRBV2	NA	NA	TGTGCCAGCAGTGAAGCAGTTGGCTACACCTTC	CASSEAVGYTF
13	TRBJ1-2	TRBV30	once	NA	TGTGCCTGGGGCCGGGGGGGCGGGTATGGCTACACCTTC	CAWGRGGGYGYTF
15	TRBJ1-5	TRBV27	NA	NA	TGTGCCAGCAGTTTATCGGGAGGGGCCCCCCAGCCCCAGCATTTT	CASSLSGGAPQPQHF
15	TRBJ2-5	TRBV10-2	NA	NA	TGCGCCAGCAGAGGGGCTCCTCGGATCGAAGAGACCCAGTACTTC	CASRGAPRIEETQYF
15	TRBJ1-3	TRBV4-1	NA	NA	TGCGCCAGCAGCCAAGGGGAAGGGGCTGGAAACACCATATATTTT	CASSQGEGAGNTIYF
13	TRBJ1-5	TRBV6-6	NA	NA	TGTGCCAGCAGGCAAAATAGCAATCAGCCCCAGCATTTT	CASRQNSNQPQHF
11	TRBJ2-3	TRBV20-1	few	NA	TGCAGTGCTGTTTCAGGGCCTACGCAGTATTTT	CSAVSGPTQYF
18	TRBJ2-1	TRBV9	NA	NA	TGTGCCAGCAGCGTAGGGGGAAGCGGGTCTGGCTCCTACAATGAGCAGTTCTTC	CASSVGGSGSGSYNEQFF
14	TRBJ2-2	TRBV6-5	NA	NA	TGTGCCAGCAGTTACTCGGCCCTCACCGGGGAGCTGTTTTTT	CASSYSALTGELFF
17	TRBJ2-1	TRBV18	few	TRBD2	TGTGCCAGCTCAAGAACGGGAGGGACGGGCTCCTACAATGAGCAGTTCTTC	CASSRTGGTGSYNEQFF
17	TRBJ2-1	TRBV9	NA	TRBD1	TGTGCCAGCAGCGTAGCTACGGGGCTAGAGGGACAGAATGAGCAGTTCTTC	CASSVATGLEGQNEQFF
13	TRBJ1-1	TRBV6-1	NA	NA	TGTGCCAGCAGTGAACGCGTGGTCACTGAAGCTTTCTTT	CASSERVVTEAFF
12	TRBJ1-2	TRBV7-9	NA	NA	TGTGCCAGCAGCGCTAGCGACTATGGCTACACCTTC	CASSASDYGYTF
17	TRBJ1-3	TRBV5-1	once	NA	TGCGCCAGCAGCGCACTGCTGGGCCGGGGCTCTGGAAACACCATATATTTT	CASSALLGRGSGNTIYF
15	TRBJ2-3	TRBV18	NA	TRBD2	TGTGCCAGCTCACGGGAGGGAACTAGCACAGATACGCAGTATTTT	CASSREGTSTDTQYF
16	TRBJ2-2	TRBV5-1	NA	TRBD1	TGCGCCAGCAGCTCCACAGGGGCAGCGAACACCGGGGAGCTGTTTTTT	CASSSTGAANTGELFF
16	TRBJ1-5	TRBV19	NA	TRBD1	TGTGCCAGTAGTATGGTAGGGACAGAAGTCAATCAGCCCCAGCATTTT	CASSMVGTEVNQPQHF
14	TRBJ2-5	TRBV7-2	NA	TRBD1	TGTGCCAGCAGCTTACAGGGACAGGGAGAGACCCAGTACTTC	CASSLQGQGETQYF
13	TRBJ2-2	TRBV10-3	NA	NA	TGTGCCATCAGTGGGGCTTCACCCGGGGAGCTGTTTTTT	CAISGASPGELFF
16	TRBJ1-5	TRBV5-6	NA	TRBD1	TGTGCCAGCAGCTTGTATATCGGGACAGATAATCAGCCCCAGCATTTT	CASSLYIGTDNQPQHF
14	TRBJ2-1	TRBV10-1	NA	NA	TGCGCCAGCAGTGAGTTTGGACACAGCAATGAGCAGTTCTTC	CASSEFGHSNEQFF
13	TRBJ1-2	TRBV10-3	few	NA	TGTGCCATCCCTGACGGGGGAAACTATGGCTACACCTTC	CAIPDGGNYGYTF
14	TRBJ2-2	TRBV9	NA	NA	TGTGCCAGCAGCGTAGCTTCACACACCGGGGAGCTGTTTTTT	CASSVASHTGELFF
16	TRBJ1-2	TRBV6-5	NA	NA	TGTGCCAGCAGTTACGAGGGGGGGGGTGGGGCCTATGGCTACACCTTC	CASSYEGGGGAYGYTF
14	TRBJ1-1	TRBV6-6	NA	NA	TGTGCCAGCAGTTCCCACGTCGGGGAGGGCGAAGCTTTCTTT	CASSSHVGEGEAFF
15	TRBJ2-1	TRBV10-1	NA	TRBD1	TGCGCCAGCAGTTTCGGGACAGGTAGTTTGGATGAGCAGTTCTTC	CASSFGTGSLDEQFF
15	TRBJ2-3	TRBV6-5	NA	NA	TGTGCCAGCAGCGATCCAGCGACGCTGCCCCATACGCAGTATTTT	CASSDPATLPHTQYF
14	TRBJ1-2	TRBV30	NA	TRBD1	TGTGCCTGGAGTGCCAGGGGGCTTCTCTATGGCTACACCTTC	CAWSARGLLYGYTF
12	TRBJ2-7	TRBV6-5	once	TRBD1	TGTGCCTGCCGGGGACAGAACTACGAGCAGTACTTC	CACRGQNYEQYF
14	TRBJ1-5	TRBV19	NA	NA	TGTGCCACCCCCGGGGGGGCTCGGGATCAGCCCCAGCATTTT	CATPGGARDQPQHF
14	TRBJ2-5	TRBV27	NA	TRBD1	TGTGCCAGCAGTAAACAGGGGGCCAGGGAGACCCAGTACTTC	CASSKQGARETQYF
14	TRBJ2-1	TRBV5-6	NA	NA	TGTGCCAGCAGCTGGGGCAGTGATGTGAATGAGCAGTTCTTC	CASSWGSDVNEQFF
11	TRBJ2-1	TRBV5-4	NA	NA	TGTGCCAGCAGCTTGGTCGGGGAATCGCTCTTC	CASSLVGESLF
13	TRBJ2-5	TRBV5-8	NA	NA	TGTGCCAGCAGCTTGGAGAGGCAAGAGACCCAGTACTTC	CASSLERQETQYF
14	TRBJ1-2	TRBV6-1	NA	TRBD1	TGTGCCAGCAGTGAGTCCCAGGGGGCTAATGGCTACACCTTC	CASSESQGANGYTF
16	TRBJ2-5	TRBV7-9	NA	NA	TGTGCCAGCAGCTCGAGGGGTGACTGGAACCAAGAGACCCAGTACTTC	CASSSRGDWNQETQYF
12	TRBJ2-1	TRBV4-1	NA	TRBD1	TGCGCCAGCAGCCACGACAGGGGAGAACAGTTCTTC	CASSHDRGEQFF
17	TRBJ2-1	TRBV5-1	NA	TRBD1	TGCGCCAGCAGTTACCAGGTGAGGGGGCGCTTCTACAATGAGCAGTTCTTC	CASSYQVRGRFYNEQFF
12	TRBJ2-3	TRBV7-9	NA	NA	TGTGCCAGCGAGGGGGTTACAGATACGCAGTATTTT	CASEGVTDTQYF
16	TRBJ1-6	TRBV7-2	NA	TRBD1	TGTGCCAGCAGCTCAAGACAGGGGTTTGATAATTCACCCCTCCACTTT	CASSSRQGFDNSPLHF
12	TRBJ1-2	TRBV28	NA	NA	TGTGCCAGCAGTTCAGGGACCTATGGCTACACCTTC	CASSSGTYGYTF
14	TRBJ2-1	TRBV19	NA	TRBD1	TGTGCCAGTAGCCCGACAGGGGGCGGCGATGAGCAGTTCTTC	CASSPTGGGDEQFF
14	TRBJ2-2	TRBV2	NA	TRBD1	TGTGCCACCAAGGGACAGCTCAACACCGGGGAGCTGTTTTTT	CATKGQLNTGELFF
17	TRBJ2-1	TRBV11-3	NA	TRBD2	TGTGCCAGCAGCCCATTCTCTATGGCGGGGGGCGAAAATGAGCAGTTCTTC	CASSPFSMAGGENEQFF
11	TRBJ1-2	TRBV5-1	NA	NA	TGCGCCAGCAGCGTGGACAACGGCTACACCTTC	CASSVDNGYTF
14	TRBJ1-1	TRBV18	NA	NA	TGTGCCAGCTCATGGGCCTCCATGAACACTGAAGCTTTCTTT	CASSWASMNTEAFF
14	TRBJ1-2	TRBV6-5	NA	TRBD1	TGTGCCAGCAGTTCCGGACAGGGAAGCTATGGCTACACCTTC	CASSSGQGSYGYTF
16	TRBJ1-6	TRBV28	NA	TRBD1	TGTGCCAGCAGTTTACCAGGGGGAAATTTAGATTCACCCCTCCACTTT	CASSLPGGNLDSPLHF
15	TRBJ1-5	TRBV6-1	few	TRBD1	TGTGCCAGCACTTTCGGACAGGGTGGGGATCAGCCCCAGCATTTT	CASTFGQGGDQPQHF